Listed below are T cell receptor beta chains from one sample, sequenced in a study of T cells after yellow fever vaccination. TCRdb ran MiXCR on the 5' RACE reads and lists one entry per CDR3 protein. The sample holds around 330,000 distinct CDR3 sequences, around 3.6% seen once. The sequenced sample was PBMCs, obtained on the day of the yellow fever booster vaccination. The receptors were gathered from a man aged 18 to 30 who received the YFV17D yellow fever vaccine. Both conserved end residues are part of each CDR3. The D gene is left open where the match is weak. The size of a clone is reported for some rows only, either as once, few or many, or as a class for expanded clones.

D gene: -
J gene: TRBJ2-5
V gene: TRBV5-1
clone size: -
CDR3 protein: CASSLVDSYRQETQYF
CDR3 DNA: TGCGCCAGCAGCTTGGTGGACTCATACCGCCAAGAGACCCAGTACTTC

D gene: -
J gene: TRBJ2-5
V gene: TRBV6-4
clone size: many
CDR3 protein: CASNGPGGETQYF
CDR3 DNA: TGTGCCAGCAACGGCCCCGGCGGTGAGACCCAGTACTTC

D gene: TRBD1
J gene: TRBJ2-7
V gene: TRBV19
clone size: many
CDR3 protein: CASSMMGTEPYEQYF
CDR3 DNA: TGTGCCAGTAGTATGATGGGGACAGAGCCCTACGAGCAGTACTTC

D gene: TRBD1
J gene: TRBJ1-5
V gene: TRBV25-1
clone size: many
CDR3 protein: CASSGDRETVDQPQHF
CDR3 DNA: TGTGCCAGCAGTGGGGACAGGGAGACGGTCGATCAGCCCCAGCATTTT

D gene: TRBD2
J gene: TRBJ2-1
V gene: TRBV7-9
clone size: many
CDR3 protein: CASSLNVVERGYNEQFF
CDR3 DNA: TGTGCCAGCAGTCTAAACGTCGTAGAGCGGGGGTACAATGAGCAGTTCTTC

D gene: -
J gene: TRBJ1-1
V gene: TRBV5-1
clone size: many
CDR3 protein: CASSLSSMNTEAFF
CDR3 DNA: TGCGCCAGCAGCTTGTCCAGTATGAACACTGAAGCTTTCTTT

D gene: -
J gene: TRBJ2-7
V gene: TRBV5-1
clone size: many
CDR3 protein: CASSGSGTEGEQYF
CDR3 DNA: TGCGCCAGCAGCGGAAGCGGGACAGAGGGCGAGCAGTACTTC

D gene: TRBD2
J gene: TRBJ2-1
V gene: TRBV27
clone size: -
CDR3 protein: CASTDRGGYEGRNEQFF
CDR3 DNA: TGTGCCAGCACGGACCGGGGGGGCTATGAGGGGAGGAATGAGCAGTTCTTC

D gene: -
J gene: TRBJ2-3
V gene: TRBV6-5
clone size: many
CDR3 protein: CASSYGAPGSTDTQYF
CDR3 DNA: TGTGCCAGCAGTTACGGGGCTCCGGGAAGCACAGATACGCAGTATTTT

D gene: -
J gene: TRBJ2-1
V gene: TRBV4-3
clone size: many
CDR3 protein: CASSQGLGDNEQFF
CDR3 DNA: TGCGCCAGCAGCCAGGGGTTAGGGGACAATGAGCAGTTCTTC

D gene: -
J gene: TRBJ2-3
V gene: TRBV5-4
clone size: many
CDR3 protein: CASSLKSPTDTQYF
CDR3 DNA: TGTGCCAGCAGCTTAAAATCCCCCACAGATACGCAGTATTTT

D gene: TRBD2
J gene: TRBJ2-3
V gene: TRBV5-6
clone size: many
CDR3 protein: CASSVSGRTDTQYF
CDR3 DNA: TGTGCCAGCAGCGTTAGCGGGAGGACAGATACGCAGTATTTT

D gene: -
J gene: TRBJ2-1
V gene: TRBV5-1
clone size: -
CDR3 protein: CASSSPGAGEQFF
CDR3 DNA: TGCGCCAGCAGCAGTCCGGGGGCGGGTGAGCAGTTCTTC

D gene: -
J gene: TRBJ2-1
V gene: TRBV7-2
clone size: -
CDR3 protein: CASRLGGGRYNEQFF
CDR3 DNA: TGTGCCAGCAGACTAGGGGGGGGCAGATACAATGAGCAGTTCTTC

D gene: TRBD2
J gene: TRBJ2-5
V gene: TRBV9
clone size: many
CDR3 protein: CASSVGAGGGQETQYF
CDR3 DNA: TGTGCCAGCAGCGTAGGAGCGGGGGGAGGGCAAGAGACCCAGTACTTC

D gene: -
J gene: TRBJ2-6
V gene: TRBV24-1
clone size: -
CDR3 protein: CATSYSGANVLTF
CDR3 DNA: TGTGCCACCAGTTACTCTGGGGCCAACGTCCTGACTTTC

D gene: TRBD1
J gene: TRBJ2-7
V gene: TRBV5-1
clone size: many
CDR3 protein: CASSFGDRDFYEQYF
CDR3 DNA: TGCGCCAGCAGCTTCGGGGACAGGGACTTTTACGAGCAGTACTTC

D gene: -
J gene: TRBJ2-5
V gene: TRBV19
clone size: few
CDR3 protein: CASSTGVLGLGETQYF
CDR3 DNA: TGTGCCAGTAGTACTGGTGTTTTGGGGCTCGGGGAGACCCAGTACTTC

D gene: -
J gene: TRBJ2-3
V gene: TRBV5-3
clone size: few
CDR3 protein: CARSPERVSDTQYF
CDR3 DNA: TGTGCCAGAAGCCCGGAGCGGGTCTCAGATACGCAGTATTTT

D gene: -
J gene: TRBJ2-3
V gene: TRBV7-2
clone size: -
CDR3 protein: CASSLELSRGDTQYF
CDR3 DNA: TGTGCCAGCAGCTTAGAACTTAGCAGAGGAGATACGCAGTATTTT

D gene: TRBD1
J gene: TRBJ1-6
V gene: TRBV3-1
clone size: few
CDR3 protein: CASGQGGYNSPLHF
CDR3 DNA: TGTGCCAGCGGGCAGGGGGGGTATAATTCACCCCTCCACTTT

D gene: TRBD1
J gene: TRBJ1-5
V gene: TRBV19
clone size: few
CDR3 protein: CASRPGQRKYPNNQPQHF
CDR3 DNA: TGTGCCAGTAGGCCGGGACAGAGGAAGTATCCGAACAATCAGCCCCAGCATTTT

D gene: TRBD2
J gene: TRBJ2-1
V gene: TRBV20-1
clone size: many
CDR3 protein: CSANSGGAVEQFF
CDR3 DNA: TGCAGTGCTAATAGCGGGGGGGCGGTTGAGCAGTTCTTC

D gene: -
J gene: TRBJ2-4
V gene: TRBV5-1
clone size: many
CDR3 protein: CASSDLSDIQYF
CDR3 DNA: TGCGCCAGCAGTGACCTTTCGGACATTCAGTACTTC